Below are 14 T cell receptor beta chains sequenced from a single sample in a study of early T cells in non-severe SARS-CoV-2 infection. TCRdb ran MiXCR on the 5' RACE reads and lists one entry per CDR3 protein. The table shows approximately 35,000 distinct CDR3 sequences, with approximately 6.2% occurring only once. Sequenced sample: whole blood. These receptors all stem from an adult who was a healthcare worker with PCR-confirmed SARS-CoV-2 infection or an uninfected control (not recorded which).

The rearrangement links TRBV24-1 to TRBJ2-2, with D possibly being TRBD1 or TRBD2 (5 bases each). The V end lost 4 bases, the J end lost 3 bases, and 14 bases lay between the germline ends. The CDR3 length is 16 residues. The germline gives CDR1 KGHDR, CDR2 SFDVKD. CDR3 loop: CATSDDGTLHTGELFF. The CDR3 coding sequence is TGTGCCACCAGTGACGACGGGACCCTCCACACCGGGGAGCTGTTTTTT.

Comment on this clonotype: This may be a read error, as it is one base from a much larger clone. The CDR3 sequence: CSSSQATSYLMYQETQYF. In DNA, the CDR3 is TGTTCCAGCAGCCAGGCTACATCATACCTTATGTACCAAGAGACCCAGTACTTC. The chain employs TRBV14 and TRBJ2-5; no firm D call. The germline gives CDR1 SGHDN, CDR2 FVKESK. This CDR3 comprises 18 residues.

This clonotype was picked up a small number of times. This chain joins TRBV10-1 and TRBJ2-1, with 10 bases identical to TRBD2. J was trimmed by 9 bases and V by 3 bases; bases with no gene match: 11. CDR1 WNHNN and CDR2 SYGVQD come from the germline V gene (reference sequence). This CDR3 is 16 amino acids long. DNA for the CDR3: TGCGCCAGCAGTGATCGGAGGGCTAGCGGGAGTACTGAGCAGTTCTTC. Protein product: CASSDRRASGSTEQFF.

This clonotype was counted only a few times. The rearrangement joins TRBV24-1 to TRBJ2-1; D is unclear. The CDR3 has 14 residues. Per the germline V gene, CDR1 is KGHDR and CDR2 is SFDVKD. With 4 bases removed from V and 7 bases from J, the gap between germline ends came to 13 bases. The CDR3 coding sequence is TGTGCCACCAGTGAATCGACGACACCTAATGAGCAGTTCTTC. This translates into CATSESTTPNEQFF.

This clonotype has a count of ten or more. V usage is TRBV6-5 and J usage is TRBJ1-1; D remains unclear. In germline, CDR1 is MNHEY, CDR2 SVGAGI. This CDR3 is 14 amino acids long. Trimming cost V 4 bases and J 0 bases, with 9 bases left between them. CDR3: CASSFDGLNTEAFF. CDR3 nucleotide sequence: TGTGCCAGCAGTTTTGACGGTCTGAACACTGAAGCTTTCTTT.

This clonotype was counted many times. The rearrangement joins TRBV7-9 to TRBJ1-1; D is ambiguous. The CDR3 extends over 14 amino acids. V lost 5 bases to trimming and J lost 6 bases, with 16 bases between them. The germline gives CDR1 SEHNR, CDR2 FQNEAQ (reference sequence). The CDR3 sequence is CASSPALWYAEAFF. The CDR3 DNA reads TGTGCCAGCAGCCCCGCACTGTGGTATGCTGAAGCTTTCTTT.

This clonotype was observed many times. A read error may account for a junction end that differs from germline. This chain links TRBV2 with TRBJ1-1, with D possibly matching TRBD1 (5 bases). The CDR3 runs 14 residues. CDR1 and CDR2 (germline): SNHLY, FYNNEI. CDR3 region: CASSPGTAGRGILF. DNA for the CDR3: TGTGCCAGCAGCCCCGGTACAGCGGGACGGGGGATACTCTTT. The variable domain in full, completed from reference TRBV2 and TRBJ1-1, reads EPEVTQTPSHQVTQMGQEVILRCVPISNHLYFYWYRQILGQKVEFLVSFYNNEISEKSEIFDDQFSVERPDGSNFTLKIRSTKLEDSAMYFCASSPGTAGRGILFGQGTRLTVV.

This clonotype was detected ten times or more. The CDR3 nucleotides read TGTGCCAGCAGCCCGGTGCGCCGATTGAGCACAGATACGCAGTATTTT. Amino acid sequence: CASSPVRRLSTDTQYF. The V gene is TRBV12-3 or TRBV12-4, the J gene TRBJ2-3; D is unclear. The CDR3 has 16 residues. V was clipped by 6 bases and J by 0 bases, with 16 bases between them.

The sample holds many counts of this clonotype. The chain carries TRBV11-2 and TRBJ2-5, with D possibly called TRBD1 or TRBD2 (6 bases each). Between the trimmed V and J ends, which lost 2 bases and 5 bases, there was a span of 12 bases. The germline gives CDR1 SGHAT, CDR2 FQNNGV. The length of the CDR3 is 14 residues. The CDR3 coding sequence is TGTGCCAGCAGCTTACCGGGGGCGTTCGAGACCCAGTACTTC. Translating it yields CASSLPGAFETQYF.

Only one count was recorded for this clonotype. A read error may be the cause here, since a much bigger clone is one base away. The chain carries TRBV7-6 and TRBJ2-7; either TRBD1 or TRBD2 may fit D (5 bases each). This CDR3 is built from 14 residues. Germline CDR1 is SGHVS and CDR2 is FNYEAQ. The CDR3 DNA sequence: TGTGCCCGCAGCTTGGGGGAACAGGTCTACGAGCAGTACTTC. Translated: CARSLGEQVYEQYF.

Only a few counts were recorded for this clonotype. The chain recombines TRBV7-8 with TRBJ2-2, with 9 nucleotides matching TRBD2. The V gene's germline CDR1 is SGHVS and CDR2 FQNEAQ. V dropped 0 bases and J dropped 5; count of bases not matched to a gene: 4. This CDR3 contains 16 residues. The CDR3 loop reads CASSLAAGGLTGELFF. DNA of the CDR3: TGTGCCAGCAGCTTAGCAGCGGGAGGACTTACCGGGGAGCTGTTTTTT.

This clonotype was detected ten times or more. The V and J genes are TRBV6-5 and TRBJ1-1; D unclear. V was pared by 6 bases and J by 3 bases, with 11 bases between. The CDR3 is made up of 13 amino acids. Per germline, CDR1 MNHEY and CDR2 SVGAGI. In nucleotides, the CDR3 is TGTGCCAGCAGAAGAGGGAGGGACACTGAAGCTTTCTTT. This codes for CASRRGRDTEAFF.

J is TRBJ2-1 and V is TRBV20-1; 10 nucleotides line up with TRBD1. The CDR3 contains 15 residues. Germline V gene lookup returns CDR1 DFQATT and CDR2 SNEGSKA (reference sequence). V gave up 1 base and J gave up 8 bases; unmatched junction bases: 8. In DNA form, the CDR3 reads TGCAGTGCTAGAGTACTGGGACAGGGGTCCGATGAGCAGTTCTTC. It encodes CSARVLGQGSDEQFF.

The gene calls are TRBV20-1 and TRBJ2-1; 14 bases are a match to TRBD2. The germline gives CDR1 DFQATT, CDR2 SNEGSKA (reference sequence). This CDR3 spans 15 amino acids. V gave up 5 bases and J gave up 6 bases; unmatched junction bases: 6. The CDR3 sequence is CSAHPGTSGSNEQFF. CDR3 in DNA: TGCAGTGCTCACCCCGGGACTAGCGGGAGCAATGAGCAGTTCTTC.